This TCR beta chain comes out of a study of T-cell memory formation after mild COVID-19. Points from the study as a whole: Pre-infection memory contained some responding clones, which suggested that cross-reactive memory had joined. CD4+ contracting clones were found mainly in CM and EM, and CD8+ ones in EMRA.

TCRdb reprocessed the 5' RACE reads with MiXCR, giving one entry per CDR3 protein. The table lists tens of thousands of distinct CDR3 sequences, roughly 23% of them singletons. The germline CDR1 and CDR2 sequences are MGHRA and YSYEKL. CDR3 length: 14 residues. The V end lost 3 bases, the J end lost 4 bases, and 10 bases lay between the germline ends. Concerning this clonotype: Its antigen remains unknown.

The rearrangement links TRBV4-1 to TRBJ2-1; tentatively, D is TRBD2 (6 bases). The receptor's source is a man between 18 and 35 years old who had mild COVID-19 (a few samples of this study predate the infection). Cell type and time point are not known. The sequenced sample was PBMCs or a T cell subset sorted from them (not recorded which). The CDR3 protein is CASSHAGSYNEQFF. In DNA, the CDR3 is TGCGCCAGCAGCCACGCGGGGTCTTACAATGAGCAGTTCTTC.